This TCR beta chain emerged from a study of T cell responses to AZD1222 COVID-19 vaccine. Study in general: Pooling covered second doses at about 4 or about 12 weeks.

Note on this clone: Its cognate antigen is unknown.

Study-level findings and limits: Receipt of two AZD1222 doses was followed by a rise in Spike-specific TCR breadth and depth.

Measured with immunoSEQ multiplex PCR; TCRdb has only the in-frame clones, and not every one. The table records roughly 97,000 clones, more than 70% of them present only once. Trimming removed 1 base at V and 5 bases at J, with 13 bases between. Per the germline V gene, CDR1 is SGHRS and CDR2 is YFSETQ. The CDR3 spans 15 residues. The sample consisted of peripheral blood, taken on day 0 of AZD1222 vaccination. The chain employs TRBV5-1 and TRBJ1-5, with D uncertain. The TCR was taken from an adult in good health. CDR3 in DNA: TGCGCCAGCAGCTTGAATCCAGGAGGCGATCAGCCCCAGCATTTT. This sequence encodes CASSLNPGGDQPQHF.